These T cell receptor beta chains were read from a single sample in a study of blood T cell repertoires in COVID-19. Produced via immunoSEQ multiplex PCR; TCRdb's table is partial and in-frame only. The repertoire holds about 410,000 clones, around 92% seen once, with 1.7% in the top ten. The source material was PBMCs or T cells enriched from blood (not recorded which). The receptors originated from a woman aged 30 to 39 who had recovered from COVID-19. Both conserved end residues are part of each CDR3. Each record gives: clone size, J gene, D gene, V gene, CDR3 protein, CDR3 DNA. The D gene is left open where the match is weak. Only part of the rows carry a size: once, few, many, or a class if the clone is expanded.

>.|TRBJ2-7|TRBD2|TRBV3-1/TRBV3-2
CASSQDPAGGLEQYF
TGTGCCAGCAGCCAAGATCCAGCGGGAGGACTCGAGCAGTACTTC
>.|TRBJ1-1|.|TRBV5-1
CASSLAVLDNTEAFF
TGCGCCAGCAGCTTGGCCGTGCTAGACAACACTGAAGCTTTCTTT
>.|TRBJ1-5|.|TRBV12-2
CASRPAPPQGGSQPQHF
TGTGCAAGTCGCCCGGCCCCCCCACAGGGCGGTAGTCAGCCCCAGCATTTT
>few|TRBJ2-3|.|TRBV29-1
CSGRRADTQYF
TGCAGCGGCCGCAGGGCAGATACGCAGTATTTT
>.|TRBJ1-1|TRBD1|TRBV3-1/TRBV3-2
CASSHRGRVRPNTEAFF
TGTGCCAGCAGCCACAGGGGGAGAGTTCGACCTAACACTGAAGCTTTCTTT
>.|TRBJ1-5|.|TRBV3-1/TRBV3-2
CASSQGANQPQHF
TGTGCCAGCAGCCAAGGAGCGAATCAGCCCCAGCATTTT
>many|TRBJ1-1|.|TRBV6-2/TRBV6-3
CASSYGPPVNTEAFF
TGTGCCAGCAGTTACGGGCCGCCGGTAAACACTGAAGCTTTCTTT
>.|TRBJ2-3|.|TRBV24-1
CATSDRYSTDTQYF
TGTGCCACCAGTGATCGGTATAGCACAGATACGCAGTATTTT
>.|TRBJ1-2|TRBD1|TRBV30
CAWIPGQGTGYTF
TGTGCCTGGATCCCGGGACAGGGAACTGGCTACACCTTC
>.|TRBJ1-2|.|TRBV7-9
CASSLAGPGGYGYTF
TGTGCCAGCAGCTTAGCCGGGCCCGGAGGGTATGGCTACACCTTC
>once|TRBJ1-2|.|TRBV19
CASSTPGTSLSYGYTF
TGTGCCAGTAGTACACCCGGGACTTCCCTTTCCTATGGCTACACCTTC
>.|TRBJ1-1|.|TRBV6-2/TRBV6-3
CASSVQGMNTEAFF
TGTGCCAGCAGCGTACAGGGTATGAACACTGAAGCTTTCTTT
>.|TRBJ2-3|TRBD2|TRBV5-8
CATYLPGLLTDTQYF
TGTGCCACCTACCTACCGGGACTACTCACAGATACGCAGTATTTT
>.|TRBJ1-1|.|TRBV6-5
CASSYSGGAVTEAFF
TGTGCCAGCAGTTACTCTGGGGGGGCTGTGACTGAAGCTTTCTTT
>.|TRBJ2-1|.|TRBV7-2
CASSLVPSSYNEQFF
TGTGCCAGCAGCTTAGTCCCGAGCTCCTACAATGAGCAGTTCTTC
>.|TRBJ1-1|TRBD1|TRBV12-3/TRBV12-4
CASSLGQGVEAFF
TGTGCCAGCAGTTTAGGGCAGGGGGTTGAGGCTTTCTTT
>.|TRBJ2-7|TRBD2|TRBV5-1
CASSYTTGLAGGNYEQYF
TGCGCCAGCAGCTATACGACGGGACTAGCGGGAGGTAACTACGAGCAGTACTTC
>.|TRBJ1-1|.|TRBV4-1
CASSQSKTELRRAFF
TGCGCCAGCAGCCAAAGTAAAACAGAGCTGCGAAGAGCTTTCTTT
>.|TRBJ1-1|.|TRBV6-5
CASSSPGTEAFF
TGTGCCAGCAGCTCCCCGGGAACTGAAGCTTTCTTT
>.|TRBJ1-1|.|TRBV11-1
CASSSAGRANTEAFF
TGTGCCAGCAGCTCTGCTGGGAGAGCGAACACTGAAGCTTTCTTT
>few|TRBJ2-2|.|TRBV7-7
CASSLEGSAITGELFF
TGTGCTAGCAGCTTAGAAGGGAGCGCAATCACCGGGGAGCTGTTTTTT
>.|TRBJ2-7|TRBD2|TRBV7-2
CASSLEGLAGVYEQYF
TGTGCCAGCAGCTTAGAGGGACTAGCGGGAGTCTACGAGCAGTACTTC
>.|TRBJ1-1|.|TRBV19
CASIPGAGDLNTEAFF
TGTGCCAGTATACCGGGTGCGGGGGACCTGAACACTGAAGCTTTCTTT
>.|TRBJ2-5|TRBD2|TRBV4-1
CASSQGVLLAGGRETQYF
TGCGCCAGCAGCCAAGGAGTTCTCCTAGCGGGGGGGAGAGAGACCCAGTACTTC
>.|TRBJ2-3|TRBD2|TRBV7-8
CASSLSSGGADTQYF
TGTGCCAGCAGCTTATCTAGCGGGGGGGCGGATACGCAGTATTTT
>once|TRBJ1-5|.|TRBV5-1
CASSLSSNQPQHF
TGCGCCAGCAGCCTAAGTAGCAATCAGCCCCAGCATTTT
>few|TRBJ2-1|.|TRBV7-8
CASSLRDSSSYNEQFF
TGTGCCAGCAGCTTAAGGGACTCGAGCTCCTACAATGAGCAGTTCTTC
>.|TRBJ1-5|TRBD1|TRBV6-6
CASSPFRQGSQPQHF
TGTGCCAGCAGCCCTTTTAGACAGGGAAGCCAGCCCCAGCATTTT
>.|TRBJ1-5|TRBD1|TRBV30
CAWSATGTGNQPQHF
TGTGCCTGGAGTGCCACCGGGACAGGGAATCAGCCCCAGCATTTT
>.|TRBJ2-5|.|TRBV9
CASSVRAGETQYF
TGTGCCAGCAGCGTGCGAGCGGGAGAGACCCAGTACTTC
>.|TRBJ2-1|TRBD2|TRBV25-1
CASSEPGLDYNEQFF
TGTGCCAGCAGTGAACCGGGACTAGACTACAATGAGCAGTTCTTC
>.|TRBJ1-4|.|TRBV6-5
CASSYSSGGDEKLFF
TGTGCCAGCAGTTACTCGAGTGGAGGGGATGAAAAACTGTTTTTT
>.|TRBJ1-6|TRBD1|TRBV27
CASSPLTGKSPLHF
TGTGCCAGCAGCCCCTTGACAGGGAAATCACCCCTCCACTTT
>.|TRBJ2-2|TRBD2|TRBV9
CASSVTTSGSYGGELFF
TGTGCCAGCAGCGTTACGACTAGCGGGAGTTATGGCGGGGAGCTGTTTTTT
>.|TRBJ1-1|.|TRBV5-1
CASSLSQGTEAFF
TGCGCCAGCAGCTTGAGCCAGGGAACTGAAGCTTTCTTT
>.|TRBJ2-5|TRBD2|TRBV24-1
CATSDFKTSGTPYPQETQYF
TGTGCCACCAGTGATTTTAAGACTAGCGGGACCCCTTACCCCCAAGAGACCCAGTACTTC
>.|TRBJ1-1|.|TRBV9
CASSVGSQNTEAFF
TGTGCCAGCAGCGTAGGGTCACAGAACACTGAAGCTTTCTTT
>.|TRBJ2-1|TRBD1|TRBV27
CASSWGQGRIRNEQFF
TGTGCCAGCAGTTGGGGACAGGGGCGAATCCGTAATGAGCAGTTCTTC
>.|TRBJ2-7|.|TRBV6-5
CASRSGTLNPYEQYF
TGTGCCAGCAGGTCCGGGACACTTAATCCCTACGAGCAGTACTTC
>few|TRBJ1-2|TRBD1|TRBV5-1
CASSLTEGANYGYTF
TGCGCCAGCAGCTTAACGGAGGGGGCGAACTATGGCTACACCTTC
>once|TRBJ2-2|.|TRBV6-5
CASTPAGLIGELFF
TGTGCCAGCACCCCCGCGGGCCTCATCGGGGAGCTGTTTTTT
>.|TRBJ1-4|.|TRBV4-2
CASSQLSEDYNEKLFF
TGTGCCAGCAGCCAATTATCAGAGGATTATAATGAAAAACTGTTTTTT
>.|TRBJ1-4|.|TRBV3-1/TRBV3-2
CASSQVLSLLDEKLFF
TGTGCCAGCAGCCAAGTATTGAGTCTTTTGGATGAAAAACTGTTTTTT
>.|TRBJ2-7|TRBD2|TRBV7-6
CASSWTSGEGYEQYF
TGTGCCAGCAGCTGGACTAGCGGGGAAGGGTACGAGCAGTACTTC
>.|TRBJ2-5|TRBD1|TRBV5-1
CASSIRDRGLQETQYF
TGCGCCAGCAGCATCCGGGACAGGGGGCTTCAAGAGACCCAGTACTTC
>once|TRBJ2-1|TRBD1|TRBV29-1
CSVVLTGEQFF
TGCAGCGTTGTATTGACAGGGGAGCAGTTCTTC
>.|TRBJ2-3|.|TRBV10-3
CAIRGYYDTQYF
TGTGCCATCCGGGGGTACTACGATACGCAGTATTTT
>.|TRBJ2-2|TRBD2|TRBV4-1
CASSQVAGVRLFF
TGCGCCAGCAGCCAAGTAGCGGGAGTAAGGCTGTTTTTT
>.|TRBJ1-1|TRBD1|TRBV5-4
CASSGGQGRTEAFF
TGTGCCAGCAGCGGGGGACAGGGGAGGACTGAAGCTTTCTTT
>.|TRBJ1-1|.|TRBV14
CASSQFGGVEAFF
TGTGCCAGCAGCCAATTCGGGGGGGTTGAAGCTTTCTTT
>.|TRBJ1-1|.|TRBV21-1
CASSKGGGYMNTEAFF
TGTGCCAGCAGCAAAGGTGGGGGCTACATGAACACTGAAGCTTTCTTT
>.|TRBJ1-1|.|TRBV2
CASRLGPWTEAFF
TGTGCCAGCAGACTGGGGCCCTGGACTGAAGCTTTCTTT
>.|TRBJ1-3|.|TRBV3-1/TRBV3-2
CASSPAGWEATIYF
TGTGCCAGCAGCCCGGCAGGGTGGGAGGCCACCATATATTTT
>once|TRBJ1-1|.|TRBV19
CASTVAVNTEAFF
TGTGCCAGTACCGTGGCAGTGAACACTGAAGCTTTCTTT
>.|TRBJ1-2|.|TRBV6-6
CASSLGDGYTF
TGTGCCAGCAGTCTCGGGGATGGCTACACCTTC
>.|TRBJ1-2|TRBD1|TRBV19
CASSLIAGGVGGYTF
TGTGCCAGTAGTCTTATAGCAGGGGGCGTCGGTGGCTACACCTTC